A selection of T cell receptor beta chains follows, all from one sample in a study of graft-versus-host responses after intestinal transplantation. Generated by immunoSEQ multiplex PCR, the TCRdb table keeps only in-frame clones and is missing some. Found here are 85,000 to 100,000 clones, about 90% of them singletons; the top ten hold over 0.1%. Their recognized antigens are unknown. The sequencing here drew on unstimulated CD4+ T cells sorted from spleen or lymph node cells, taken before intestinal transplant. Receptor source: a human donor who received an intestinal transplant. Both conserved end residues are part of each CDR3. Fields, in order: CDR3 protein, CDR3 DNA, V gene, J gene, D gene, clone size. A D gene is named only where the DNA matches it firmly. Clone size is stated in some rows and not others, as once, few, many or a class when expanded.

CAISPGTAKDTQYF	TGTGCCATCAGTCCCGGGACAGCTAAAGATACGCAGTATTTT	TRBV10-3	TRBJ2-3	TRBD1	NA
CASSSRTGYYGYTF	TGTGCCAGCAGCTCCCGGACAGGGTACTATGGCTACACCTTC	TRBV5-8	TRBJ1-2	TRBD1	NA
CATSRYRKGEAYEQYF	TGTGCCACCAGCAGATACAGGAAGGGCGAGGCCTACGAGCAGTACTTC	TRBV15	TRBJ2-7	NA	NA
CATHYRSVNEQFF	TGTGCCACCCACTACAGGTCCGTCAATGAGCAGTTCTTC	TRBV6-1	TRBJ2-1	NA	NA
CASSRGGYEQYF	TGTGCCAGCAGTCGGGGAGGGTACGAGCAGTACTTC	TRBV6-5	TRBJ2-7	TRBD2	few
CASSLAPTLAQNTQYF	TGCGCCAGCAGCTTGGCTCCGACCCTCGCACAGAATACGCAGTATTTT	TRBV5-1	TRBJ2-3	NA	NA
CASSLELRTGALEQYF	TGTGCCAGCAGCTTAGAGTTGCGGACAGGGGCCCTCGAGCAGTACTTC	TRBV11-2	TRBJ2-7	TRBD1	NA
CASRMDRGCHEQFF	TGTGCAAGTCGCATGGACAGGGGTTGCCATGAGCAGTTCTTC	TRBV12-2	TRBJ2-1	NA	NA
CASSLAGEYYGYTF	TGTGCCAGCAGCTTGGCCGGGGAGTACTATGGCTACACCTTC	TRBV5-5	TRBJ1-2	NA	NA
CASSLVMGTGGEKLFF	TGTGCCAGCAGCTTGGTCATGGGGACAGGGGGTGAAAAACTGTTTTTT	TRBV5-6	TRBJ1-4	TRBD1	NA
CASSLARDTGNTIYF	TGCGCCAGCAGCTTGGCTCGGGACACTGGAAACACCATATATTTT	TRBV5-1	TRBJ1-3	NA	NA
CASSQDRVASGGASEQYF	TGTGCCAGCAGCCAAGATCGAGTGGCTAGCGGGGGGGCCAGCGAGCAGTACTTC	TRBV4-2	TRBJ2-7	TRBD2	NA
CASSQFATASYEQYF	TGCGCCAGCAGTCAATTTGCAACAGCTTCCTACGAGCAGTACTTC	TRBV23-1	TRBJ2-7	NA	NA
CASSPAGRRFNYGYTF	TGTGCCAGTAGCCCCGCGGGGAGACGATTTAACTATGGCTACACCTTC	TRBV19	TRBJ1-2	NA	NA
CASSRGTNTEAFF	TGTGCCAGTAGTAGAGGAACGAACACTGAAGCTTTCTTT	TRBV19	TRBJ1-1	NA	NA
CASSFGQSYEQYF	TGTGCCAGCAGCTTCGGACAGTCCTACGAGCAGTACTTC	TRBV5-5	TRBJ2-7	NA	NA
CASSLDRDEQYF	TGCGCCAGCAGCTTGGACAGGGACGAGCAGTACTTC	TRBV5-1	TRBJ2-7	NA	few
CASSLGGLGSGANVLTF	TGTGCTAGCAGCTTAGGGGGGCTGGGCTCTGGGGCCAACGTCCTGACTTTC	TRBV7-7	TRBJ2-6	NA	NA
CAISERGTGQNTGELFF	TGTGCCATCAGTGAGAGGGGAACAGGGCAGAACACCGGGGAGCTGTTTTTT	TRBV10-3	TRBJ2-2	NA	NA
CASSLGASGAADTQYF	TGTGCCAGCAGCTTAGGGGCTAGCGGGGCCGCAGATACGCAGTATTTT	TRBV11-3	TRBJ2-3	TRBD2	NA
CASSLLAGGPTDTQYF	TGCGCCAGCAGCTTACTAGCGGGGGGCCCCACAGATACGCAGTATTTT	TRBV5-1	TRBJ2-3	TRBD2	NA
CASSESGAAGSLNEQFF	TGCGCCAGCAGTGAGTCGGGAGCGGCGGGGTCCCTCAATGAGCAGTTCTTC	TRBV10-1	TRBJ2-1	NA	once